Below, one TCR beta chain is given with its context. Its antigen is undetermined. A read error may account for a junction end that differs from germline. The sample comes from a study of blood T cells in healthy people across ages. Investigators took 8 to 10 milliliters of peripheral blood from every donor. Primed by a sample-barcoded 5' primer and a J-beta primer mix, a second PCR proceeded for 7 to 11 cycles. TCRdb processed the 5' RACE reads anew with MiXCR; each CDR3 protein has one entry. Of roughly 1,300,000 distinct CDR3 sequences in the sample, roughly 64% are singletons; the top ten hold over 6.5%. Findings of the study overall: Per million T cells, TCR beta diversity dropped about linearly as age rose.

This CDR3 region has 14 residues. Germline CDR1 is WNHNN and CDR2 is SYGVQD (reference sequence). The sequenced sample was blood. The TCR comes from a man aged 18 to 35 in good health. The V gene is TRBV10-1, the J gene TRBJ1-2; D is perhaps TRBD1 (5 bases). The CDR3 sequence is CASRESGDNYGYTF. The CDR3 coding sequence is TGCGCCAGCAGGGAGTCGGGGGATAACTATGGCTACACCTTC.